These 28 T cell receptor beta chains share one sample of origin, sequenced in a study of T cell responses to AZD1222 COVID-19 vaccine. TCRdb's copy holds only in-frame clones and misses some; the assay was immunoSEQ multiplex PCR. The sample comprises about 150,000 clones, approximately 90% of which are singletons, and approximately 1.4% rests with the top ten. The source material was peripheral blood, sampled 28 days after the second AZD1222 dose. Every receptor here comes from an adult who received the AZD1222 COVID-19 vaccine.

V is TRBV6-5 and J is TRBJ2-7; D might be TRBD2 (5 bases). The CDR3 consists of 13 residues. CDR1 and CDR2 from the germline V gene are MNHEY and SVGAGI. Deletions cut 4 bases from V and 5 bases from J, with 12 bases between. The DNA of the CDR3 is TGTGCCAGCAGTTGGACCGGGAAAGACGAGCAGTACTTC. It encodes CASSWTGKDEQYF.

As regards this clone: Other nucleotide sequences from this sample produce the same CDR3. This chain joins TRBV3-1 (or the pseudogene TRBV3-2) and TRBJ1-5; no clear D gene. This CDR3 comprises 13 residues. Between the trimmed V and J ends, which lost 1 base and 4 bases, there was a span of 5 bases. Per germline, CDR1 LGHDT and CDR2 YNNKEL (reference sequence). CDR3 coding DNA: TGTGCCAGCAGCCAAGGAGATAATCAGCCCCAGCATTTT. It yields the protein CASSQGDNQPQHF.

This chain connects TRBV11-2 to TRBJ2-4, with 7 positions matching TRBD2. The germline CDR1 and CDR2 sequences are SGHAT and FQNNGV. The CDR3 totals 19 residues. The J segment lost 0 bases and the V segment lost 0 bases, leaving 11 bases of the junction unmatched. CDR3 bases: TGTGCCAGCAGCTTAGATGAACGTTTAGCGGGTCTAGCCAAAAACATTCAGTACTTC. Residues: CASSLDERLAGLAKNIQYF.

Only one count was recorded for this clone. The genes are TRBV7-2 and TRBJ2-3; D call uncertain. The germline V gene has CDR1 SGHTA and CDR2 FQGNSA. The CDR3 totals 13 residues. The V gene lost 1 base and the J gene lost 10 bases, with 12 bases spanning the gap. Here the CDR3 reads CASSLVKENPQYF. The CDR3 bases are TGTGCCAGCAGCTTAGTCAAGGAGAATCCGCAGTATTTT.

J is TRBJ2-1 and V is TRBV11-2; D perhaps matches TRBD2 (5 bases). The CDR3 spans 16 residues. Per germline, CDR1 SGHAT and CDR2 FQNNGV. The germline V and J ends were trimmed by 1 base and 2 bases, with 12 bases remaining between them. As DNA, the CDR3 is TGTGCCAGCAGCTTAGGGGCGGGCGGTGCCTACAATGAGCAGTTCTTC. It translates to CASSLGAGGAYNEQFF.

The CDR3: CASSLPTGGNEKLFF. CDR3 nucleotides: TGTGCCAGCAGCCTTCCGACAGGGGGAAATGAAAAACTGTTTTTT. This chain uses TRBV5-6 with TRBJ1-4; 9 bases are a match to TRBD1. This CDR3 contains 15 residues. Germline V lookup: CDR1 SGHDT, CDR2 YYEEEE. With V trimmed by 4 bases and J by 5 bases, 6 bases remained unmatched.

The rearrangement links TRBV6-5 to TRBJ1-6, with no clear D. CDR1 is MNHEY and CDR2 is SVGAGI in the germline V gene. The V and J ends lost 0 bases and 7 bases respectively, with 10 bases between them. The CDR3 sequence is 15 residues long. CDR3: CASSYSEAGNSPLHF. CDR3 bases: TGTGCCAGCAGTTACTCTGAGGCGGGGAATTCACCCCTCCACTTT.

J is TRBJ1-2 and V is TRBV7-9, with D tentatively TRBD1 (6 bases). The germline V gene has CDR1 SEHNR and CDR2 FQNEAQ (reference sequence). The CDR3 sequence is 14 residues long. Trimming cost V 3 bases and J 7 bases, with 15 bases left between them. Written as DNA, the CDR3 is TGTGCCAGCAGCTTCCGGACAGCGGCTGGTGGCTACACCTTC. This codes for CASSFRTAAGGYTF. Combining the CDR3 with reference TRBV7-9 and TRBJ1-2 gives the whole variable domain DTGVSQNPRHKITKRGQNVTFRCDPISEHNRLYWYRQTLGQGPEFLTYFQNEAQLEKSRLLSDRFSAERPKGSFSTLEIQRTEQGDSAMYLCASSFRTAAGGYTFGSGTRLTVV.

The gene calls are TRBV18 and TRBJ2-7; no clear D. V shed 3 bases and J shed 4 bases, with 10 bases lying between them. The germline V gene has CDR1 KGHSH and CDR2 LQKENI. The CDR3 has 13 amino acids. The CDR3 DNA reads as TGTGCCAGCTCACCCCGCCACGGTTACGAGCAGTACTTC. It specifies CASSPRHGYEQYF.

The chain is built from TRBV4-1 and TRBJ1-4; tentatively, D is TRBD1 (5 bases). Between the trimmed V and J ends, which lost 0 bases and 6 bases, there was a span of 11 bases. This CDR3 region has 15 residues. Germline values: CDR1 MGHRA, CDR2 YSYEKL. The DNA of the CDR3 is TGCGCCAGCAGCCAAGATGTCAGGGTACATGAAAAACTGTTTTTT. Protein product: CASSQDVRVHEKLFF.

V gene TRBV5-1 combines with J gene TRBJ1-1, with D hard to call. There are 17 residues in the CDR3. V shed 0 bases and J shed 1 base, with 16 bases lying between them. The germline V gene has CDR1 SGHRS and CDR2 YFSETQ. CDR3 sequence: CASSLAGQPFSNTEAFF. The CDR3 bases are TGCGCCAGCAGCTTGGCGGGCCAGCCCTTCTCGAACACTGAAGCTTTCTTT.

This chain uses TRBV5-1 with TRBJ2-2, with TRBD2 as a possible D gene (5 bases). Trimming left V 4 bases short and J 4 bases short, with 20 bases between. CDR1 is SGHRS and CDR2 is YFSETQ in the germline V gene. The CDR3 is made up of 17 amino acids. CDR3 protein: CASSGRLGGRTTGELFF. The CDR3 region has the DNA TGCGCCAGCAGCGGCCGGTTAGGTGGGAGAACCACCGGGGAGCTGTTTTTT.

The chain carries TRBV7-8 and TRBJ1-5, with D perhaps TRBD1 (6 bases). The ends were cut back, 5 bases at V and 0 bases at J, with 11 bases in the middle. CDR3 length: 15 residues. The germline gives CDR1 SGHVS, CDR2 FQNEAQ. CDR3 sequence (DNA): TGTGCCAGCAGCCGAGACAGGCATAGCAATCAGCCCCAGCATTTT. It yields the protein CASSRDRHSNQPQHF. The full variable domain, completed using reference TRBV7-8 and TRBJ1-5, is GAGVSQSPRYKVAKRGQDVALRCDPISGHVSLFWYQQALGQGPEFLTYFQNEAQLDKSGLPSDRFFAERPEGSVSTLKIQRTQQEDSAVYLCASSRDRHSNQPQHFGDGTRLSIL.

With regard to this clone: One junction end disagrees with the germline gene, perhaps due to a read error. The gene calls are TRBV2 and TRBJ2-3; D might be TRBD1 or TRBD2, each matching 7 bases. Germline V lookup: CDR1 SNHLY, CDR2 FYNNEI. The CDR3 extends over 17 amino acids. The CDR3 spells CACRGGRGPPSTDTQYF. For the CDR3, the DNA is TGTGCCTGCAGGGGGGGGAGGGGCCCACCTAGCACAGATACGCAGTATTTT.

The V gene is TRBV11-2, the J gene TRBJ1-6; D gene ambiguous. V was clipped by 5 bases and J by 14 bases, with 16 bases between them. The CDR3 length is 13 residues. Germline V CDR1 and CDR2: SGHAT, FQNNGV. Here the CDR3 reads CASSTGPSRALHF. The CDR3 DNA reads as TGTGCCAGCAGCACTGGACCTTCTCGGGCCCTCCACTTT.

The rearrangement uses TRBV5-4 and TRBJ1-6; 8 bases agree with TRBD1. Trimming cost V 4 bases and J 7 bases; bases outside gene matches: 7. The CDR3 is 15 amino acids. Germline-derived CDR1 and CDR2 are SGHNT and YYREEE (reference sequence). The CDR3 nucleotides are TGTGCCAGCAGCGGCGGACAGGGTTGGAATTCACCCCTCCACTTT. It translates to CASSGGQGWNSPLHF.

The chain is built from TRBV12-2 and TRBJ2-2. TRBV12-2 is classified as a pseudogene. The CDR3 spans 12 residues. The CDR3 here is CASRPWTRELFF. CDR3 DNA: TGTGCAAGTCGCCCATGGACCAGGGAGCTGTTTTTT.

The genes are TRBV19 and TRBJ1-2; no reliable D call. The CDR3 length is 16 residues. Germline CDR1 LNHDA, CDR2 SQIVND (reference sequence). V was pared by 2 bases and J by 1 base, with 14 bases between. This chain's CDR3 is CASSIYKTAYNYGYTF. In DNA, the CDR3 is TGTGCCAGTAGTATATATAAGACGGCTTATAACTATGGCTACACCTTC.

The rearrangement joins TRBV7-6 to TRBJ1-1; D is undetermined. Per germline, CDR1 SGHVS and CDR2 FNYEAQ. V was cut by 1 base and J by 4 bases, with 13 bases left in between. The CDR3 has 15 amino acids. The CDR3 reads CASSLGRRVTTEAFF. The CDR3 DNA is TGTGCCAGCAGCTTAGGACGAAGGGTTACCACTGAAGCTTTCTTT.

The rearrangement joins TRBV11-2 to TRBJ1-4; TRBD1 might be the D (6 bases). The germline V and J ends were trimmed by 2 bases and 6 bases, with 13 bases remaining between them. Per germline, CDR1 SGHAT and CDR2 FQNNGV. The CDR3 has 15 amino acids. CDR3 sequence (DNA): TGTGCCAGCAGCTTAAGTCCGGGGGGCGATGAAAAACTGTTTTTT. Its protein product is CASSLSPGGDEKLFF.

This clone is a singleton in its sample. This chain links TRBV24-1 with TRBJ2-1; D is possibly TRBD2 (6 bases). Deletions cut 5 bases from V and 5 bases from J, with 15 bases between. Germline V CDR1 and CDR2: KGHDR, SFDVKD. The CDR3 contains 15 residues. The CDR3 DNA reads TGTGCCACCAGTGCACCCGGGAGTCTAGACAATGAGCAGTTCTTC. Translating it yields CATSAPGSLDNEQFF.

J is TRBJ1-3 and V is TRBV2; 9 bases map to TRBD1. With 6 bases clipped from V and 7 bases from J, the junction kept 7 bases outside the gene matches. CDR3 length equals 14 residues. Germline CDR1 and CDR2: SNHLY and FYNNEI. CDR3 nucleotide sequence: TGTGCCAGCAGACGGGACAGGGAGTGGAACACCATATATTTT. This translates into CASRRDREWNTIYF.

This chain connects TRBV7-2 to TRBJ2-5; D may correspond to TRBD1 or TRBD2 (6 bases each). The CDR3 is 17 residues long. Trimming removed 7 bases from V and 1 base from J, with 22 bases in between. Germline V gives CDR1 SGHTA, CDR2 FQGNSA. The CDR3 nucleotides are TGTGCCAGCACCTTCCAGGGGTGGGGAGGAATCCAAGAGACCCAGTACTTC. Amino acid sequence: CASTFQGWGGIQETQYF.

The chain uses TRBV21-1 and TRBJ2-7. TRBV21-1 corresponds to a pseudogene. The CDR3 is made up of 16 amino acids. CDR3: CASSKEKDGVRYEQYF. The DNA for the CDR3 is TGTGCCAGCAGCAAAGAAAAGGACGGAGTACGGTACGAGCAGTACTTC.

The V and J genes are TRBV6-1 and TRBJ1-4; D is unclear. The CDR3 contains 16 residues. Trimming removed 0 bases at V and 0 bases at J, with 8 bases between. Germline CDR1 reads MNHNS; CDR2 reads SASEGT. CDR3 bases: TGTGCCAGCAGTGAAGCCCCCGGCCCAACTAATGAAAAACTGTTTTTT. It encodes CASSEAPGPTNEKLFF.

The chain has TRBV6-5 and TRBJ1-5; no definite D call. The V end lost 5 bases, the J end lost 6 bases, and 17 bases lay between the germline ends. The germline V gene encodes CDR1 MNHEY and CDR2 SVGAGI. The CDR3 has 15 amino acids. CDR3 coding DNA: TGTGCCAGCAGTCTAGATGGGAGAACGGTTCAGCCCCAGCATTTT. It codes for CASSLDGRTVQPQHF.

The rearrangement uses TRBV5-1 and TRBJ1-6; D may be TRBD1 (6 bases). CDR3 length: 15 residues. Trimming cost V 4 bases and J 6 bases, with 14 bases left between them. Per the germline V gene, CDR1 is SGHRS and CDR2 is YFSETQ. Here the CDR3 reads CASSSRGGFNSPLHF. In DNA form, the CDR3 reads TGCGCCAGCAGCAGCCGTGGGGGCTTTAATTCACCCCTCCACTTT.

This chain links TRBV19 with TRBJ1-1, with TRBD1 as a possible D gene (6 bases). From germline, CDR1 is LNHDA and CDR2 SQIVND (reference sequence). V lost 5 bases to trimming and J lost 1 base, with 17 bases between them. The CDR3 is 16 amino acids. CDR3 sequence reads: CASSLGRSTGNTEAFF. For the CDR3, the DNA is TGTGCCAGTAGTCTAGGACGATCGACAGGGAACACTGAAGCTTTCTTT.